This entry lists 31 T cell receptor beta chains sequenced from one sample in a study of T-cell memory formation after mild COVID-19. TCRdb processed the 5' RACE reads anew with MiXCR; each CDR3 protein has one entry. The data show approximately 480,000 distinct CDR3 sequences, around a sixth seen once. The sequenced sample was PBMCs or a T cell subset sorted from them (not recorded which). These receptor sequences come from an adult woman who had mild COVID-19 (a few samples of this study predate the infection). Cell type and time point are not known.

The chain has TRBV3-1 and TRBJ2-1; the match to TRBD2 covers 7 bases. Losses at the gene ends were 4 bases for V and 7 bases for J; bases not matched to a gene: 10. This CDR3 is 15 amino acids long. The germline gives CDR1 LGHDT, CDR2 YNNKEL (reference sequence). As DNA, the CDR3 is TGTGCCAGCAGCCCCAGCGGGGTGAAGAAAAATGAGCAGTTCTTC. This gives the protein CASSPSGVKKNEQFF.

The chain links TRBV21-1 to TRBJ1-1. TRBV21-1 is a pseudogene. The CDR3 extends over 14 amino acids. The DNA for the CDR3 is TGTGCCAGCAGCACTGAGGTCATGAACACTGAAGCTTTCTTT. It translates to CASSTEVMNTEAFF.

This clonotype was counted a few times. The chain combines TRBV6-2 or TRBV6-3 with TRBJ2-4, with TRBD2 matching 11 bases. J was trimmed by 7 bases and V by 5 bases; bases with no gene match: 10. The germline gives CDR1 MNHEY, CDR2 SVGEGT. This CDR3 spans 16 amino acids. The CDR3 DNA follows: TGTGCCAGCAGTCCTTCACTAGCGGGAGTCCGGAACATTCAGTACTTC. It codes for CASSPSLAGVRNIQYF.

V and J are TRBV4-1 and TRBJ2-1; D remains unclear. CDR3 length equals 14 residues. The ends were cut back, 1 base at V and 3 bases at J, with 7 bases in the middle. Looked up from germline, CDR1 is MGHRA and CDR2 is YSYEKL. The CDR3 loop is CASSQGLLYNEQFF. The CDR3, as DNA: TGCGCCAGCAGCCAAGGACTCCTCTACAATGAGCAGTTCTTC.

The gene calls are TRBV7-8 and TRBJ2-5; 8 positions match TRBD1. Per the germline V gene, CDR1 is SGHVS and CDR2 is FQNEAQ. The CDR3 runs 20 residues. Trimming cost V 4 bases and J 5 bases; bases outside gene matches: 24. CDR3 DNA: TGTGCCAGCAGCTCCAAGACAGGGGAAGTGGTCAAGTGGAGTAGGGAGACCCAGTACTTC. Translating it yields CASSSKTGEVVKWSRETQYF.

V and J are TRBV27 and TRBJ1-1, with D tentatively TRBD1 (6 bases). V dropped 5 bases and J dropped 4 bases, with 11 bases sitting between them. This CDR3 comprises 13 residues. Germline values: CDR1 MNHEY, CDR2 SMNVEV (reference sequence). The DNA of the CDR3 is TGTGCCAGCAGTCCACAGGGATTCACTGAAGCTTTCTTT. It yields the protein CASSPQGFTEAFF.

The V gene is TRBV9, the J gene TRBJ2-7, with D perhaps TRBD2 (5 bases). Looked up from germline, CDR1 is SGDLS and CDR2 is YYNGEE. The CDR3 has 13 amino acids. Trimming shortened V by 2 bases and J by 6 bases, and 12 bases separated the two germline ends. This CDR3 is CASSVGVSGEQYF. In DNA form, the CDR3 reads TGTGCCAGCAGCGTGGGCGTAAGCGGCGAGCAGTACTTC.

The chain is built from TRBV12-3 or TRBV12-4 and TRBJ1-2; D uncertain. Trimming took off 4 bases at V and 1 base at J, with 10 bases between the two ends. This CDR3 spans 14 amino acids. The CDR3 bases are TGTGCCAGCAGTTCCCCGATTTATAACTATGGCTACACCTTC. It codes for CASSSPIYNYGYTF.

The CDR3 DNA reads as TGTGCCAGCAGTGAAGCAGGGCCGAACACTGAAGCTTTCTTT. Translation gives CASSEAGPNTEAFF. This chain joins TRBV2 and TRBJ1-1; D unresolved. The CDR3 is 14 amino acids. Between the trimmed V and J ends, which lost 0 bases and 1 base, there was a span of 6 bases. CDR1 is SNHLY and CDR2 is FYNNEI in the germline V gene.

In this sample, this clonotype turned up a few times. V and J are TRBV7-8 and TRBJ2-6; no clear D gene. Deletions cut 2 bases from V and 4 bases from J, with 3 bases between. The CDR3 consists of 13 residues. Germline V gene sequence: CDR1 SGHVS, CDR2 FQNEAQ. The CDR3 spells CASSLRGANVLTF. As DNA, the CDR3 is TGTGCCAGCAGCTTAAGGGGGGCCAACGTCCTGACTTTC.

The V and J genes are TRBV10-3 and TRBJ2-1, with TRBD1 as a possible D gene (5 bases). This CDR3 contains 12 residues. Germline CDR1 is ENHRY and CDR2 is SYGVKD. With 2 bases removed from V and 7 bases from J, the gap between germline ends came to 6 bases. CDR3 amino acids: CAISEGQNEQFF. CDR3 DNA sequence: TGTGCCATCAGTGAGGGACAAAATGAGCAGTTCTTC.

The chain couples TRBV7-2 to TRBJ1-1; 9 bases line up with TRBD1. The length of the CDR3 is 15 residues. J gave up 4 bases and V 5 bases, and 8 bases lay outside the gene matches. The germline CDR1 and CDR2 sequences are SGHTA and FQGNSA. CDR3 region: CASSNFKTGGTEAFF. The CDR3 DNA sequence: TGTGCCAGCAGCAATTTTAAGACAGGGGGCACTGAAGCTTTCTTT.

The rearrangement links TRBV30 to TRBJ1-2; tentatively, D is TRBD1 (5 bases). This CDR3 has 14 amino acids. V was trimmed by 3 bases and J by 7 bases, leaving 18 bases between them. Germline-derived CDR1 and CDR2 are GTSNPN and SVGIG (reference sequence). This chain's CDR3 is CAWRDTAAGIGYTF. Written as DNA, the CDR3 is TGTGCCTGGAGAGATACCGCGGCAGGGATTGGCTACACCTTC.

The chain links TRBV29-1 to TRBJ2-1; 12 positions agree with TRBD2. This CDR3 region has 14 residues. The V and J ends lost 6 bases and 6 bases, in that order; junction bases with no gene match: 6. The germline V gene has CDR1 SQVTM and CDR2 ANQGSEA. The CDR3: CSVATSGRPNEQFF. The DNA for the CDR3 is TGCAGCGTGGCGACTAGCGGGAGACCCAATGAGCAGTTCTTC.

The table lists this clonotype with many counts. The chain combines TRBV5-1 with TRBJ2-3; TRBD1 aligns across 9 bases. CDR1 is SGHRS and CDR2 is YFSETQ in the germline V gene. The CDR3 is 14 amino acids. V lost 5 bases to trimming and J lost 6 bases; unmatched junction nucleotides: 7. The CDR3 spells CASRKQGAVDTQYF. The CDR3 DNA follows: TGCGCCAGCAGAAAACAGGGGGCGGTGGATACGCAGTATTTT.

This clonotype was seen more than once but under ten times. The V call is TRBV5-1, the J call TRBJ1-1, with D unresolved. V was clipped by 1 base and J by 0 bases, with 7 bases between them. There are 14 residues in the CDR3. Germline values: CDR1 SGHRS, CDR2 YFSETQ. CDR3: CASSLPGVNTEAFF. The CDR3, as DNA: TGCGCCAGCAGCTTGCCTGGGGTGAACACTGAAGCTTTCTTT. The variable domain in full, with the rest retrieved from reference TRBV5-1 and TRBJ1-1, is KAGVTQTPRYLIKTRGQQVTLSCSPISGHRSVSWYQQTPGQGLQFLFEYFSETQRNKGNFPGRFSGRQFSNSRSEMNVSTLELGDSALYLCASSLPGVNTEAFFGQGTRLTVV.

The chain couples TRBV6-2 or TRBV6-3 to TRBJ2-1, with D possibly being TRBD1 or TRBD2 (5 bases each). The V end lost 6 bases, the J end lost 12 bases, and 15 bases lay between the germline ends. The CDR3 is 12 amino acids. Germline V gene sequence: CDR1 MNHEY, CDR2 SVGEGT. The CDR3 DNA reads as TGTGCCAGCAGAGGCGGGCCGGGGCTGCAGTTCTTC. Its protein product is CASRGGPGLQFF.

This clonotype was seen more than once but under ten times. The chain is built from TRBV7-9 and TRBJ2-6; 8 bases align to TRBD1. The germline gives CDR1 SEHNR, CDR2 FQNEAQ (reference sequence). J lost 3 bases, V lost 4 bases, and 14 bases had no gene match. CDR3 length equals 19 residues. The CDR3 region has the DNA TGTGCCAGCAGCTCCCGGACAGGGAGTTACTTGGGTGGGGCCAACGTCCTGACTTTC. Translating it yields CASSSRTGSYLGGANVLTF.

Only a few counts were recorded for this clonotype. This chain connects TRBV5-1 to TRBJ2-3; 8 positions agree with TRBD1. V shed 0 bases, J shed 4 bases, and the junction held 7 bases outside the gene matches. The CDR3 extends over 16 amino acids. Germline V gene data show CDR1 as SGHRS and CDR2 as YFSETQ. The DNA for the CDR3 is TGCGCCAGCAGCTTGGGTCGGGCAGGGGGCGCAGATACGCAGTATTTT. This translates into CASSLGRAGGADTQYF.

This rearrangement joins TRBV20-1 to TRBJ2-2; D is uncertain. Germline V lookup: CDR1 DFQATT, CDR2 SNEGSKA (reference sequence). This CDR3 comprises 15 residues. V was trimmed by 4 bases and J by 1 base, leaving 13 bases between them. The CDR3 region has the DNA TGCAGTGCTAAAGGACCAGGCCAGAACACCGGGGAGCTGTTTTTT. It specifies CSAKGPGQNTGELFF.

This clonotype was seen a handful of times. The chain couples TRBV20-1 to TRBJ2-7; TRBD2 is a possible D gene (5 bases). CDR3 length equals 15 residues. Germline V gene lookup returns CDR1 DFQATT and CDR2 SNEGSKA (reference sequence). The ends were cut back, 5 bases at V and 0 bases at J, with 17 bases in the middle. The CDR3 protein is CSAREGHSLSYEQYF. CDR3 DNA sequence: TGCAGTGCTCGGGAAGGGCACAGTCTCTCCTACGAGCAGTACTTC.

This clonotype has a count of ten or more. The gene calls are TRBV20-1 and TRBJ1-1; a possible D gene is TRBD1 (6 bases). CDR1 is DFQATT, CDR2 SNEGSKA, per germline (reference sequence). Trimming took off 2 bases at V and 4 bases at J, with 14 bases between the two ends. The CDR3 sequence is 14 residues long. The CDR3 region has the DNA TGCAGTGCTAGAATGGGACACCTCCTCACTGAAGCTTTCTTT. This encodes CSARMGHLLTEAFF.

The sample holds a few counts of this clonotype. V usage is TRBV9 and J usage is TRBJ2-1, with 7 bases aligning to TRBD2. V shed 2 bases, J shed 0 bases, and the junction held 5 bases outside the gene matches. The CDR3 is made up of 16 amino acids. Germline V gene lookup returns CDR1 SGDLS and CDR2 YYNGEE. In DNA, the CDR3 is TGTGCCAGCAGCGTTCCTAGCGGTAGCTCCTACAATGAGCAGTTCTTC. Encoded protein: CASSVPSGSSYNEQFF.

This clonotype has more than one count but fewer than ten. The rearrangement uses TRBV6-2 or TRBV6-3 and TRBJ1-1; D unclear. Trimming shortened V by 6 bases and J by 4 bases, and 18 bases separated the two germline ends. CDR1 is MNHEY and CDR2 is SVGEGT in the germline V gene. The CDR3 is made up of 15 amino acids. The CDR3 protein is CASSPNGIGITEAFF. The CDR3 coding sequence is TGTGCCAGCAGCCCCAATGGGATCGGGATCACTGAAGCTTTCTTT.

The genes are TRBV3-1 and TRBJ1-1, with D hard to call. The CDR3 runs 11 residues. Trimming stripped 6 bases from V and 8 bases from J, with 10 bases between. The germline CDR1 and CDR2 sequences are LGHDT and YNNKEL (reference sequence). CDR3 residues: CASRRGGEAFF. CDR3 nucleotide sequence: TGTGCCAGCAGACGAGGAGGAGAAGCTTTCTTT. Combining the CDR3 with reference TRBV3-1 and TRBJ1-1 gives the whole variable domain DTAVSQTPKYLVTQMGNDKSIKCEQNLGHDTMYWYKQDSKKFLKIMFSYNNKELIINETVPNRFSPKSPDKAHLNLHINSLELGDSAVYFCASRRGGEAFFGQGTRLTVV.

In this sample, this clonotype turned up a few times. V is TRBV20-1 and J is TRBJ1-2; no firm D call. V shed 4 bases and J shed 0 bases, with 3 bases lying between them. Germline values: CDR1 DFQATT, CDR2 SNEGSKA (reference sequence). The CDR3 runs to 11 residues. CDR3: CSANPNYGYTF. The CDR3 DNA is TGCAGTGCTAACCCTAACTATGGCTACACCTTC.

This clonotype was counted ten times or more. The genes are TRBV5-1 and TRBJ2-7; TRBD1 matches at 11 bases. The CDR3 loop spans 14 amino acids. CDR1 SGHRS and CDR2 YFSETQ come from the germline V gene. J gave up 3 bases and V 4 bases, and 3 bases lay outside the gene matches. CDR3 loop: CASSTGQGGYEQYF. CDR3 nucleotide sequence: TGCGCCAGCAGCACGGGACAGGGGGGCTACGAGCAGTACTTC.

V is TRBV7-9 and J is TRBJ1-4; D perhaps matches TRBD1 (6 bases). This CDR3 has 15 residues. V was pared by 7 bases and J by 5 bases, with 17 bases between. Germline V gene lookup returns CDR1 SEHNR and CDR2 FQNEAQ (reference sequence). This chain's CDR3 is CASTRIQGRNEKLFF. The CDR3 bases are TGTGCCAGCACCAGGATACAGGGTAGAAATGAAAAACTGTTTTTT.

This clonotype was found a few times. V is TRBV6-4 and J is TRBJ2-1; TRBD1 agrees at 10 bases. Germline loops: CDR1 MRHNA, CDR2 SNTAGT. The CDR3 contains 17 residues. Trimming removed 7 bases from V and 2 bases from J; junction bases left unmatched: 11. The CDR3 sequence: CASKGQGLCGTYNEQFF. The CDR3 region has the DNA TGTGCCAGCAAGGGACAGGGGCTTTGTGGAACCTACAATGAGCAGTTCTTC.

This clonotype turned up a few times. The chain employs TRBV10-3 and TRBJ2-3; a possible D gene is TRBD1 (5 bases). The CDR3 is 15 residues long. V lost 4 bases and J lost 0, with 11 bases in between. Germline CDR1 reads ENHRY; CDR2 reads SYGVKD. The CDR3: CAISVETASTDTQYF. The CDR3 nucleotides read TGTGCCATCAGTGTTGAGACAGCTAGCACAGATACGCAGTATTTT.

This clonotype was observed a few times. The chain employs TRBV7-2 and TRBJ2-5, with TRBD2 identical over 8 bases. V trimming: 1 base; J trimming: 0 bases; junction bases outside the gene matches: 7. The CDR3 runs to 17 residues. Per germline, CDR1 SGHTA and CDR2 FQGNSA. This CDR3 reads CASSLVSGRAYQETQYF. The DNA of the CDR3 is TGTGCCAGCAGCTTAGTTTCCGGGAGGGCGTACCAAGAGACCCAGTACTTC.